Given below is one T cell receptor beta chain in context. This clonotype has ten or more counts. It lacks a known antigen. No base quality values were provided; no much bigger clone lies one nucleotide off. Sequencing took place on an Illumina HiSeq 1500. In TCRdb, the public reads were trimmed at Q25 with fastp and aligned with MiXCR, with productive beta chains retained. Entries that share a CDR3 protein sequence are merged under the most common genes and DNA. This sample has about 180,000 distinct CDR3 sequences in its table, and roughly 14% of those were observed once. The ten largest account for approximately 30% of the sample. This sample was taken from a study of T cell repertoires in cytomegalovirus infection (dated by TCRdb to between 2018 and 2020). Background for the entire study: Donor HLA type was relevant to the analysis, as public TCR beta signatures indicated carriage of CMV infection together with the matching HLA type. What the research found in general, with its limitations: In both this cohort and an independent cohort of more than 350 donors, the cumulative frequency of public TCR beta family members distinguished carriers of CMV infection plus the relevant HLA type. In the ex vivo response, HLA-C-restricted CMV-specific TCR beta clonotypes were dominant, and in two of eight donors the single most frequent clonotype came from this HLA-C-restricted group.

The sequence came from a human donor in good health (CMV status not recorded). Some clones in this sample may be carry-over from other donors' samples. The material sequenced was PBMCs.

The DNA sequence is given as TGTGCCAGCTTGGTCGGCTTCGGAACTGAAGCTTTCTTT. This yields the protein CASLVGFGTEAFF. The chain links TRBV7-8 with TRBJ1-1, with the D gene call left open. Counted from cysteine to phenylalanine, this CDR3 has 13 amino acids. Here the CDR3 DNA is all that survives: 39 bases in frame from base 1. V is pared back by 8 bases and J by 5 bases, with 15 bases lying between the germline termini. From the germline V gene, CDR1 is SGHVS and CDR2 is FQNEAQ.